The 28 T cell receptor beta chains presented below share a single source sample, sequenced in a study of early T cells in non-severe SARS-CoV-2 infection. Each CDR3 protein is one row after TCRdb ran MiXCR on the 5' RACE reads. The data hold 50,000 to 70,000 distinct CDR3 sequences, with roughly an eighth observed a single time. Sequenced sample: whole blood. The receptors derive from an adult who was a healthcare worker with PCR-confirmed SARS-CoV-2 infection or an uninfected control (not recorded which).

This chain connects TRBV20-1 to TRBJ2-3, with D perhaps TRBD1 or TRBD2 (5 bases each). The CDR3 extends over 13 amino acids. Per the germline V gene, CDR1 is DFQATT and CDR2 is SNEGSKA (reference sequence). Trimming removed 5 bases from V and 1 base from J, with 10 bases in between. The CDR3, as DNA: TGCAGTGCTCCCATGGGGGGCACAGATACGCAGTATTTT. Protein sequence: CSAPMGGTDTQYF.

In this sample, this clonotype turned up many times. The V and J genes are TRBV2 and TRBJ2-7, with TRBD1 matching over 11 bases. In germline, CDR1 is SNHLY, CDR2 FYNNEI. CDR3 length: 14 residues. After removal of 6 bases from V and 2 bases from J, the junction contained 3 bases not matched to a gene. Here the CDR3 DNA reads TGTGCCAGCAGACAGGGACAGGGGGCCTACGAGCAGTACTTC. Amino acid sequence: CASRQGQGAYEQYF. The full variable domain, completed using reference TRBV2 and TRBJ2-7, is EPEVTQTPSHQVTQMGQEVILRCVPISNHLYFYWYRQILGQKVEFLVSFYNNEISEKSEIFDDQFSVERPDGSNFTLKIRSTKLEDSAMYFCASRQGQGAYEQYFGPGTRLTVT.

The genes are TRBV20-1 and TRBJ1-1, with 7 bases matching TRBD1. The CDR3 extends over 14 amino acids. CDR1 and CDR2 (germline): DFQATT, SNEGSKA (reference sequence). V was clipped by 4 bases and J by 4 bases; unmatched bases: 9. The CDR3 is CSATRQGLGTEAFF. Here the CDR3 DNA reads TGCAGTGCTACCCGACAGGGTCTGGGCACTGAAGCTTTCTTT.

The chain joins TRBV30 to TRBJ2-3, with D tentatively TRBD1 (6 bases). The CDR3 totals 14 residues. V was cut by 8 bases and J by 2 bases, with 17 bases left in between. CDR1 and CDR2 from the germline V gene are GTSNPN and SVGIG (reference sequence). CDR3 nucleotides: TGTGCCCATACAGGGAGCCCACCCACAGATACGCAGTATTTT. It codes for CAHTGSPPTDTQYF.

This clonotype was seen a few times. The rearrangement links TRBV18 to TRBJ2-1; possibly TRBD2 for D (5 bases). Trimming stripped 1 base from V and 2 bases from J, with 12 bases between. The CDR3 loop spans 16 amino acids. CDR1 is KGHSH and CDR2 is LQKENI in the germline V gene. The DNA of the CDR3 is TGTGCCAGCTCACCACGGGTAGCGAGTGCCTACAATGAGCAGTTCTTC. Encoded protein: CASSPRVASAYNEQFF.

This rearrangement joins TRBV20-1 to TRBJ2-3, with 9 bases that match TRBD2. The CDR3 has 15 residues. CDR1 DFQATT and CDR2 SNEGSKA come from the germline V gene (reference sequence). V dropped 0 bases and J dropped 2; count of bases not matched to a gene: 3. The CDR3 protein is CSARDAGGDTDTQYF. CDR3 sequence (DNA): TGCAGTGCTAGAGATGCGGGAGGGGACACAGATACGCAGTATTTT.

This clonotype was recorded a few times. V is TRBV20-1 and J is TRBJ2-2; 7 nucleotides line up with TRBD1. Trimming removed 2 bases from V and 1 base from J; junction bases left unmatched: 4. The CDR3 runs 15 residues. The germline V gene encodes CDR1 DFQATT and CDR2 SNEGSKA (reference sequence). DNA of the CDR3: TGCAGTGCTAGAAGACAGGGCCTGAACACCGGGGAGCTGTTTTTT. Translated: CSARRQGLNTGELFF.

The rearrangement links TRBV28 to TRBJ2-5; D perhaps matches TRBD2 (5 bases). Germline V lookup: CDR1 MDHEN, CDR2 SYDVKM. V gave up 6 bases and J gave up 1 base, with 6 bases separating them. The CDR3 loop spans 12 amino acids. The CDR3: CASRTTQETQYF. DNA of the CDR3: TGTGCCAGCAGGACTACCCAAGAGACCCAGTACTTC.

V is TRBV18 and J is TRBJ2-5, with D perhaps TRBD2 (6 bases). Germline CDR1 KGHSH, CDR2 LQKENI. CDR3 size: 14 residues. The V end was cut by 6 bases, the J end by 2 bases, with 13 bases between. As DNA, the CDR3 is TGTGCCAGCTCGTCGTTGGGGGGACAAGAGACCCAGTACTTC. Translated, it gives CASSSLGGQETQYF.

There are many counts of this clonotype. The V and J genes are TRBV6-2 or TRBV6-3 and TRBJ1-1; possible D gene TRBD1, 5 bases. Per germline, CDR1 MNHEY and CDR2 SVGEGT. The CDR3 sequence is 12 residues long. Trimming stripped 0 bases from V and 11 bases from J, with 10 bases between. The CDR3 DNA is TGTGCCAGCAGTTACTCCGGGGGATTTGCTTTCTTT. It is translated as CASSYSGGFAFF.

The chain couples TRBV29-1 to TRBJ2-1; D ambiguous. The CDR3 has 14 amino acids. The V gene's germline CDR1 is SQVTM and CDR2 ANQGSEA. The V end lost 3 bases, the J end lost 3 bases, and 12 bases lay between the germline ends. CDR3 region: CSVDGMADYNEQFF. Here the CDR3 DNA reads TGCAGCGTTGATGGGATGGCGGACTACAATGAGCAGTTCTTC.

The rearrangement uses TRBV6-1 and TRBJ2-7; D gene uncertain. V lost 6 bases and J 2 bases, leaving 20 bases between the germline ends. In germline, CDR1 is MNHNS, CDR2 SASEGT. The CDR3 runs 16 residues. CDR3 in DNA: TGTGCCAGCAGGGTTATGAACCCGACTGAAACCTACGAGCAGTACTTC. Its translation is CASRVMNPTETYEQYF.

This rearrangement joins TRBV20-1 to TRBJ2-7; 8 bases line up with TRBD1. The J segment lost 0 bases and the V segment lost 4 bases, leaving 11 bases of the junction unmatched. Looked up from germline, CDR1 is DFQATT and CDR2 is SNEGSKA (reference sequence). This CDR3 region has 16 residues. DNA of the CDR3: TGCAGTGCTACAAGGGGAAGGGACAGGAGCTCCTACGAGCAGTACTTC. It yields the protein CSATRGRDRSSYEQYF.

V gene TRBV6-1 combines with J gene TRBJ1-4, with D hard to call. The CDR3 loop spans 12 amino acids. From germline, CDR1 is MNHNS and CDR2 SASEGT. With 2 bases removed from V and 11 bases from J, the gap between germline ends came to 9 bases. The CDR3 nucleotides are TGTGCCAGCAGTGAAAGGTTGGGGAAACTGTTTTTT. Residues: CASSERLGKLFF.

There are many counts of this clonotype. The chain is built from TRBV7-8 and TRBJ1-5, with D perhaps TRBD1 (6 bases). The CDR3 consists of 15 residues. Trimming stripped 5 bases from V and 3 bases from J, with 14 bases between. Germline-derived CDR1 and CDR2 are SGHVS and FQNEAQ. As DNA, the CDR3 is TGTGCCAGCAGCGCATCGACAGGAATCAATCAGCCCCAGCATTTT. Translation: CASSASTGINQPQHF.

V gene TRBV7-2 combines with J gene TRBJ2-5; D is ambiguous. V dropped 5 bases and J dropped 3 bases, with 7 bases sitting between them. The CDR3 has 12 residues. CDR1 is SGHTA and CDR2 is FQGNSA in the germline V gene. Here the CDR3 DNA reads TGTGCCAGCAGCCCACTGAAAGAGACCCAGTACTTC. This translates into CASSPLKETQYF.

This clonotype has a count of ten or more. The chain links TRBV20-1 to TRBJ1-1, with 7 bases aligning to TRBD1. With 0 bases clipped from V and 3 bases from J, the junction kept 7 bases outside the gene matches. Germline V CDR1 and CDR2: DFQATT, SNEGSKA (reference sequence). The CDR3 has 15 amino acids. CDR3 sequence (DNA): TGCAGTGCTAGAGATCTGCCAGGGGGGCACACTGAAGCTTTCTTT. Its protein is CSARDLPGGHTEAFF.

The gene calls are TRBV7-8 and TRBJ1-1; 7 bases agree with TRBD1. V shed 5 bases, J shed 11 bases, and the junction held 8 bases outside the gene matches. This CDR3 spans 12 amino acids. CDR1 is SGHVS and CDR2 is FQNEAQ in the germline V gene. Here the CDR3 reads CASSVIRGSAFF. The CDR3 DNA reads TGTGCCAGCAGCGTCATCAGGGGGTCGGCTTTCTTT.

This clonotype turned up a few times. This sequence joins TRBV28 and TRBJ2-7; D is possibly TRBD1 (5 bases). The V end lost 3 bases, the J end lost 4 bases, and 19 bases lay between the germline ends. Germline CDR1 MDHEN, CDR2 SYDVKM. The CDR3 covers 16 residues. CDR3: CASSFKETALKYEQYF. In DNA, the CDR3 is TGTGCCAGCAGTTTTAAGGAGACAGCGTTAAAGTACGAGCAGTACTTC.

Sample share makes this clonotype medium-sized. The V call is TRBV3-1, the J call TRBJ2-7, with no clear D. The V and J ends lost 0 bases and 0 bases respectively, with 3 bases between them. The CDR3 length is 13 residues. The germline gives CDR1 LGHDT, CDR2 YNNKEL (reference sequence). CDR3 in amino acids: CASSQDSSYEQYF. The CDR3 DNA sequence: TGTGCCAGCAGCCAAGATTCCTCCTACGAGCAGTACTTC.

The chain links TRBV28 to TRBJ1-2; weak D call: TRBD1 (5 bases). V lost 0 bases to trimming and J lost 8 bases, with 10 bases between them. The CDR3 sequence is 13 residues long. The germline gives CDR1 MDHEN, CDR2 SYDVKM. DNA of the CDR3: TGTGCCAGCAGTTTATGGGCAGGGTCCGGCTACACCTTC. Translating gives CASSLWAGSGYTF.

At least ten counts were recorded for this clonotype. This chain links TRBV5-6 with TRBJ2-5, with TRBD2 identical over 9 bases. Losses at the gene ends were 0 bases for V and 5 bases for J; bases not matched to a gene: 8. CDR3 length: 16 residues. The V gene's germline CDR1 is SGHDT and CDR2 YYEEEE. CDR3 DNA sequence: TGTGCCAGCAGCTTGGCCCCGGCGGGAGGGAGGGAGACCCAGTACTTC. It yields the protein CASSLAPAGGRETQYF.

The V call is TRBV6-2 or TRBV6-3, the J call TRBJ2-2, with D tentatively TRBD1 (6 bases). The length of the CDR3 is 18 residues. From germline, CDR1 is MNHEY and CDR2 SVGEGT. The ends were cut back, 6 bases at V and 4 bases at J, with 24 bases in the middle. This CDR3 is CASSYTPKQGSGTGELFF. CDR3 bases: TGTGCCAGCAGCTACACACCTAAACAGGGAAGTGGCACCGGGGAGCTGTTTTTT.

This clonotype has a count of ten or more. The V call is TRBV30, the J call TRBJ2-7; 8 bases are shared with TRBD1. The germline V gene encodes CDR1 GTSNPN and CDR2 SVGIG (reference sequence). V lost 2 bases to trimming and J lost 2 bases; unmatched junction nucleotides: 5. CDR3 size: 14 residues. The CDR3 sequence is CAWSMGQDPYEQYF. The CDR3 DNA sequence: TGTGCCTGGAGTATGGGACAGGACCCCTACGAGCAGTACTTC.

The chain carries TRBV6-5 and TRBJ2-4, with D maybe TRBD1 (6 bases). CDR3 length equals 17 residues. Germline V gives CDR1 MNHEY, CDR2 SVGAGI. Trimming removed 6 bases from V and 0 bases from J, with 18 bases in between. The CDR3 region is CASSHSRGNLAKNIQYF. Written as DNA, the CDR3 is TGTGCCAGCAGCCATTCCAGGGGCAACCTAGCCAAAAACATTCAGTACTTC.

This clonotype has a count of ten or more. The chain employs TRBV7-9 and TRBJ1-2; D uncertain. The CDR3 spans 13 residues. With 7 bases removed from V and 8 bases from J, the gap between germline ends came to 17 bases. Germline lookup yields CDR1 SEHNR and CDR2 FQNEAQ (reference sequence). The CDR3 region has the DNA TGTGCCAGCAACTTGCTACTTGTACGAGGCTACACCTTC. Translation gives CASNLLLVRGYTF.

This clonotype was counted a few times. The J gene is TRBJ2-5, the V gene TRBV21-1; whether TRBD1, the table's D call, matches the DNA was not checked. TRBV21-1 is designated a pseudogene. CDR3 length: 19 amino acids. The CDR3 loop reads CASSRNYGQAAGKKETQYF. DNA of the CDR3: TGTGCCAGCAGCAGAAACTACGGACAGGCTGCAGGAAAGAAAGAGACCCAGTACTTC.

The chain links TRBV28 to TRBJ2-7; D not certain. The CDR3 extends over 14 amino acids. Germline V gene sequence: CDR1 MDHEN, CDR2 SYDVKM. The V end lost 3 bases, the J end lost 2 bases, and 11 bases lay between the germline ends. The CDR3 coding sequence is TGTGCCAGCAGTTTGATGAGGTCTACCTACGAGCAGTACTTC. It yields the protein CASSLMRSTYEQYF.